This entry features one T cell receptor (beta chain) sequence. This clonotype was recorded at least ten times. Its antigen specificity is not known. No qualities accompany the bases; no much larger clone lies one base away. Graves' hyperthyroidism was defined as stable when no progression to ophthalmopathy occurred over 18 months of follow-up. Hyperthyroidism patients were newly diagnosed, with disease duration under 2 months, and aged 18 to 65 years. The study excluded patients with uncontrolled infections, other autoimmune diseases, pregnancy or lactation. Clinical symptoms, serum thyroxine and TRAb, thyroid ultrasound, and orbital computed tomography formed the basis for the diagnoses. Trizol reagent was used to extract total RNA, and RNA quality was then checked on an Agilent 2100 Bioanalyzer. The data originate from a study of T cells in Graves' hyperthyroidism and ophthalmopathy (dated 2019 in TCRdb). For the wider study: To identify TCR V-J signatures that set the groups apart, the researchers used a discovery cohort of more than 95 patients, made up of around 42 with Graves' ophthalmopathy and some 60 with stable Graves' hyperthyroidism. Whether ophthalmopathy could be predicted prospectively was tested in an independent validation cohort made up of about 18 hyperthyroidism patients plus 17 patients who later progressed to ophthalmopathy. The 100 or so discovery patients were randomly split 7:3 into training and test sets. In addition, the study compared T-cell repertoires in thyroid tissue and in blood from roughly 6 Graves' hyperthyroidism patients. Following sampling, methimazole starting at 30 mg daily was given to hyperthyroidism patients, and high-dose intravenous methylprednisolone was given to ophthalmopathy patients. TCR Vbeta CDR3 sequencing of around 130 peripheral blood samples (43 ophthalmopathy, 70 to 85 hyperthyroidism and approximately 17 progressor patients) is reported in the paper.

As encoded in the germline V gene, CDR1 is KGHDR while CDR2 is SFDVKD. Trimming costs V 1 base and J 5 bases, and their ends lie 16 bases apart. Including cysteine and phenylalanine, the CDR3 has 16 amino acids. The CDR3 DNA has 48 bases and is translated from base 1. Study-wide findings and limitations: Most expanded thyroid clonotypes (frequency above 0.001) were also found in blood, which suggests that blood repertoires may mirror thyroid immune responses. In cross-validation, a model built on a 13 V-J signature told ophthalmopathy apart from stable hyperthyroidism with about 90% sensitivity and roughly 81% specificity, and in testing the same model reached 80%/75%. In validation, the model predicted progression to ophthalmopathy with just under 71% sensitivity and approximately 74% specificity, a median of 6.5 months before onset. Sample size was not statistically predetermined, and investigators were not blinded to group allocation.

The TCR beta CDR3 regions were amplified from the RNA transcripts. For the first round of RT-PCR on the TCR CDR3, the HTBI primer set was used together with the Qiagen OneStep RT-PCR kit. The libraries were constructed in a second round of multiplex PCR and then size-selected and purified. Paired-end sequencing of the libraries was performed with 100 bp reads on an Illumina HiSeq2000. The paper's data handling went like this. Raw data were processed with SOAPnuke, discarding reads with adapters, uncalled bases, mean Phred below 15, or no exact constant-primer or identifier match. High-quality paired reads were merged with COPE v1.2.5, and unique nucleotide sequences were defined as clonotypes. MiTCR v1.1 was used to align clonotypes to the IMGT TRBV, TRBD and TRBJ reference segments. The analysis included only V-J combinations with a frequency above 0.0001, which together covered more than 98% of the repertoires. The TCS score was defined as F50 (clonal expansion) divided by E x V (chaos), with BLOSUM62-based TCRdist calculated between CDR3 peptides within each V-J. Welch's t-statistics and random forest reduced around 520 V-J features to 10 to 15, which were used in a naive Bayes classifier (R e1071). The Morisita-Horn index was used to measure how similar the thyroid and blood repertoires were. TCRdb trimmed public reads at Q25 via fastp, called clones via MiXCR and kept in-frame beta chains. Duplicate CDR3 protein sequences are folded into a single record with the most common DNA and genes. The V and J calls, along with clone size, are taken from TCRdb and not from the paper's own processing. For this sample there are roughly 570,000 distinct CDR3 sequences; just over 45% appear just once. Clones ranked in the top ten supply approximately 8.4% of the sample.

The source material was peripheral blood or thyroid tissue (not recorded which). The receptor comes from a woman aged 18-35 years with Graves' hyperthyroidism. The rearrangement joined TRBV24-1 to TRBJ2-5, and the D gene may be TRBD2, 6 bases matching. The DNA sequence reads TGTGCCACCAGTGATTTTGGTGGCGGGGAGACGGAGACCCAGTACTTC. Its protein product is CATSDFGGGETETQYF.